These 30 T cell receptor beta chains share one sample of origin, sequenced in a study of blood T cells in healthy people across ages. A second PCR of about 6 to 12 cycles used a sample-barcoded 5' primer and a J-beta primer mix. From the 5' RACE reads, TCRdb called clonotypes with MiXCR, one entry per CDR3 protein. The data hold hundreds of thousands of distinct CDR3 sequences, with under 40% observed a single time. The sequenced sample was blood. These receptors were obtained from a man aged 18 to 30 in good health.

This chain connects TRBV10-2 to TRBJ2-5; D unresolved. The CDR3 is 16 residues long. With 3 bases removed from V and 2 bases from J, the gap between germline ends came to 16 bases. Germline V gives CDR1 WSHSY, CDR2 SAAADI. CDR3 nucleotides: TGCGCCAGCAGTGAACGGGTGACACTCCGACAAGAGACCCAGTACTTC. It codes for CASSERVTLRQETQYF.

The genes are TRBV11-2 and TRBJ2-7; tentatively, D is TRBD1 (5 bases). With 5 bases removed from V and 3 bases from J, the gap between germline ends came to 11 bases. The CDR3 consists of 13 residues. Germline loops: CDR1 SGHAT, CDR2 FQNNGV. CDR3: CASSRQSDYEQYF. Here the CDR3 DNA reads TGTGCCAGCAGCCGACAGTCCGACTACGAGCAGTACTTC. Full variable domain (remainder filled in from reference TRBV11-2 and TRBJ2-7): EAGVAQSPRYKIIEKRQSVAFWCNPISGHATLYWYQQILGQGPKLLIQFQNNGVVDDSQLPKDRFSAERLKGVDSTLKIQPAKLEDSAVYLCASSRQSDYEQYFGPGTRLTVT.

This clonotype was counted a single time. This sequence joins TRBV20-1 and TRBJ2-1, with D uncertain. Between the trimmed V and J ends, which lost 5 bases and 6 bases, there was a span of 17 bases. Germline loops: CDR1 DFQATT, CDR2 SNEGSKA (reference sequence). The CDR3 is made up of 14 amino acids. The CDR3: CSAPGGPPGNEQFF. The CDR3 bases are TGCAGTGCTCCCGGCGGTCCCCCAGGCAATGAGCAGTTCTTC.

V is TRBV4-2 and J is TRBJ2-3; D remains unclear. The germline CDR1 and CDR2 sequences are LGHNA and YNFKEQ. V was pared by 0 bases and J by 0 bases, with 10 bases between. The CDR3 consists of 16 residues. The CDR3, as DNA: TGTGCCAGCAGCCAAGATGCCTCTGTCAGCACAGATACGCAGTATTTT. Protein: CASSQDASVSTDTQYF.

This clonotype turned up a few times. A junction end diverges from the germline sequence, so it may reflect a read error. V is TRBV6-5 and J is TRBJ1-1; 7 bases are shared with TRBD1. Germline V gives CDR1 MNHEY, CDR2 SVGAGI. CDR3 length: 13 residues. CDR3 region: CASSHRGTTEVFF. The CDR3 coding sequence is TGTGCCAGCAGCCACAGGGGTACCACTGAAGTTTTCTTT.

The V and J genes are TRBV27 and TRBJ1-5; D gene ambiguous. The CDR3 covers 15 residues. In germline, CDR1 is MNHEY, CDR2 SMNVEV (reference sequence). Trimming removed 3 bases from V and 0 bases from J, with 9 bases in between. The CDR3 nucleotides read TGTGCCAGCAGTTTCGGGCCAGATAGCAATCAGCCCCAGCATTTT. Its translation is CASSFGPDSNQPQHF.

This chain links TRBV5-1 with TRBJ1-1, with D perhaps TRBD1 (5 bases). CDR1 and CDR2 from the germline V gene are SGHRS and YFSETQ. This CDR3 has 14 amino acids. V lost 4 bases and J 7 bases, leaving 17 bases between the germline ends. The CDR3 spells CASSPGDRSGEAFF. CDR3 nucleotide sequence: TGCGCCAGCAGCCCTGGCGACAGATCTGGTGAAGCTTTCTTT.

The sample holds a few counts of this clonotype. The J gene is TRBJ1-6, the V gene TRBV27; 9 bases line up with TRBD1. Germline CDR1 and CDR2: MNHEY and SMNVEV (reference sequence). The CDR3 is 15 residues long. V was clipped by 6 bases and J by 10 bases; unmatched bases: 10. The CDR3 region is CASSLGQGVWSPLHF. CDR3 coding DNA: TGTGCCAGCAGCCTGGGACAGGGTGTATGGTCACCCCTCCACTTT.

J is TRBJ2-1 and V is TRBV20-1; D is perhaps TRBD2 (6 bases). Trimming shortened V by 1 base and J by 9 bases, and 13 bases separated the two germline ends. Germline CDR1 reads DFQATT; CDR2 reads SNEGSKA (reference sequence). The CDR3 is 13 residues long. The CDR3 DNA reads TGCAGTGCTAGAGGCCCCGTGCGGGGTGAGCAGTTCTTC. Amino acid sequence: CSARGPVRGEQFF.

This chain connects TRBV5-5 to TRBJ1-1; 12 nucleotides match TRBD1. Trimming took 3 bases from V and 3 from J; bases not matched to a gene: 15. Germline CDR1 SGHKS, CDR2 YYEKEE (reference sequence). The CDR3 has 19 residues. CDR3 sequence (DNA): TGTGCCAGCAGCTCCTTACCGGGACAGGGGGCGTACGGAGACACTGAAGCTTTCTTT. This encodes CASSSLPGQGAYGDTEAFF.

This clonotype was recorded a few times. The chain joins TRBV20-1 to TRBJ1-5, with D uncertain. The germline V gene has CDR1 DFQATT and CDR2 SNEGSKA (reference sequence). The CDR3 is made up of 13 amino acids. V lost 7 bases and J lost 4, with 14 bases in between. The CDR3: CSVNRVGNQPQHF. The DNA of the CDR3 is TGCAGTGTCAACAGAGTGGGGAATCAGCCCCAGCATTTT.

The chain links TRBV19 to TRBJ1-2, with D unclear. Germline CDR1 is LNHDA and CDR2 is SQIVND (reference sequence). Trimming shortened V by 5 bases and J by 1 base, and 17 bases separated the two germline ends. The CDR3 length is 16 residues. CDR3 in amino acids: CASSSSPSGVNYGYTF. The CDR3 DNA sequence: TGTGCCAGTAGTTCGTCCCCCTCTGGGGTTAACTATGGCTACACCTTC. Supplemented by reference TRBV19 and TRBJ1-2, the full variable domain reads DGGITQSPKYLFRKEGQNVTLSCEQNLNHDAMYWYRQDPGQGLRLIYYSQIVNDFQKGDIAEGYSVSREKKESFPLTVTSAQKNPTAFYLCASSSSPSGVNYGYTFGSGTRLTVV.

This clonotype appeared a few times. The chain links TRBV4-1 to TRBJ2-7, with D unresolved. Trimming removed 8 bases at V and 7 bases at J, with 18 bases between. The V gene's germline CDR1 is MGHRA and CDR2 YSYEKL. The CDR3 totals 13 residues. CDR3 coding DNA: TGCGCCAGCGCGGTAGGGTGGGCCGATGAGCAGTACTTC. It translates to CASAVGWADEQYF.

This clonotype was recorded a few times. This chain connects TRBV20-1 to TRBJ1-5; 8 nucleotides agree with TRBD1. The CDR3 has 14 residues. Germline V lookup: CDR1 DFQATT, CDR2 SNEGSKA (reference sequence). V trimming: 5 bases; J trimming: 9 bases; junction bases outside the gene matches: 12. CDR3 DNA sequence: TGCAGTGCTGAAGATGGGACAGGCCAAGCGCCCCAGCATTTT. Translation gives CSAEDGTGQAPQHF.

This clonotype was observed a handful of times. For the CDR3, the DNA is TGCAGTGCTAGCCCAACTATGAGGACAGATACGCAGTATTTT. Translated: CSASPTMRTDTQYF. The chain recombines TRBV20-1 with TRBJ2-3; no clear D. V lost 3 bases and J 3 bases, leaving 13 bases between the germline ends. The CDR3 spans 14 residues. The germline CDR1 and CDR2 sequences are DFQATT and SNEGSKA (reference sequence).

The J gene is TRBJ1-1, the V gene TRBV7-3, with a tentative D call TRBD1 (5 bases). V was trimmed by 2 bases and J by 6 bases, leaving 13 bases between them. The CDR3 has 14 residues. Germline V gene sequence: CDR1 SGHTA, CDR2 FQGTGA. DNA of the CDR3: TGTGCCAGCAGCTTAGAATCAGGGTTTTCTGAAGCTTTCTTT. This translates into CASSLESGFSEAFF.

The DNA of the CDR3 is TGCGCCAGCAGCCAAGATAAGGGTCAGTACGAGCAGTACTTC. Translating gives CASSQDKGQYEQYF. The J gene is TRBJ2-5, the V gene TRBV4-1; D not resolved. The J call may not be correct, given that the DNA end is closer to TRBJ2-7. The CDR3 is 14 residues long. Germline lookup yields CDR1 MGHRA and CDR2 YSYEKL.

In its sample, this clonotype was seen a few times. This sequence joins TRBV20-1 and TRBJ1-1; 10 bases are a match to TRBD1. CDR1 DFQATT and CDR2 SNEGSKA come from the germline V gene (reference sequence). Trimming cost V 6 bases and J 5 bases; bases outside gene matches: 9. The CDR3 is 14 residues long. CDR3 protein: CSAGSGTGVTEAFF. Written as DNA, the CDR3 is TGCAGTGCGGGTTCCGGGACAGGGGTGACTGAAGCTTTCTTT.

Comments on this clonotype: This could be a read error, since a much larger clone is one nucleotide away. This sequence joins TRBV20-1 and TRBJ2-4, with D perhaps matching TRBD1 (6 bases). The J call is doubtful: the DNA matches TRBJ2-7 better. This CDR3 is built from 15 residues. Germline-derived CDR1 and CDR2 are DFQATT and SNEGSKA (reference sequence). CDR3 sequence reads: CSASITGHITYEQYF. CDR3 in DNA: TGCAGTGCTAGCATCACGGGACACATAACCTACGAGCAGTACTTC.

V gene TRBV4-2 combines with J gene TRBJ2-6, with 7 bases lining up with TRBD1. Germline V CDR1 and CDR2: LGHNA, YNFKEQ. J was trimmed by 1 base and V by 2 bases; bases with no gene match: 8. This CDR3 spans 18 amino acids. The CDR3 reads CASSQPGQTISGANVLTF. The DNA of the CDR3 is TGTGCCAGCAGCCAACCGGGACAGACAATATCTGGGGCCAACGTCCTGACTTTC.

The chain uses TRBV15 and TRBJ2-7, with TRBD1 as a possible D gene (6 bases). The CDR3 totals 16 residues. Trimming pared 1 base from V and 1 base from J, leaving 14 bases between. CDR1 and CDR2 from the germline V gene are LNHNV and YYDKDF (reference sequence). This CDR3 is CATSRVSFGTSYEQYF. The CDR3 DNA reads as TGTGCCACCAGCAGAGTGAGTTTTGGGACATCCTACGAGCAGTACTTC.

The chain is built from TRBV29-1 and TRBJ1-1; maybe TRBD1 (5 bases). Germline V gene data show CDR1 as SQVTM and CDR2 as ANQGSEA. The CDR3 consists of 13 residues. In DNA form, the CDR3 reads TGCGTATTTGGAGGCAGGGAGTACACTGAAGCTTTCTTT. The encoded protein is CVFGGREYTEAFF.

The chain carries TRBV12-3 or TRBV12-4 and TRBJ2-2, with D maybe TRBD1 (5 bases). Trimming took off 1 base at V and 4 bases at J, with 13 bases between the two ends. The CDR3 covers 16 residues. As DNA, the CDR3 is TGTGCCAGCAGTTTAGAGGGGCCGGTACCCACCGGGGAGCTGTTTTTT. Protein product: CASSLEGPVPTGELFF.

The chain joins TRBV5-5 to TRBJ1-1; maybe TRBD1 (6 bases). Germline V gene lookup returns CDR1 SGHKS and CDR2 YYEKEE (reference sequence). Trimming removed 0 bases from V and 5 bases from J, with 17 bases in between. The CDR3 runs 16 residues. The CDR3 DNA reads TGTGCCAGCAGCTTGGGAAGGGGCAGGGGAGCGACTGAAGCTTTCTTT. Residues: CASSLGRGRGATEAFF. The whole variable domain, filled in from reference TRBV5-5 and TRBJ1-1, reads DAGVTQSPTHLIKTRGQQVTLRCSPISGHKSVSWYQQVLGQGPQFIFQYYEKEERGRGNFPDRFSARQFPNYSSELNVNALLLGDSALYLCASSLGRGRGATEAFFGQGTRLTVV.

The V gene is TRBV2, the J gene TRBJ2-1; D is ambiguous. The germline V gene has CDR1 SNHLY and CDR2 FYNNEI. This CDR3 spans 17 amino acids. Trimming pared 3 bases from V and 5 bases from J, leaving 20 bases between. This CDR3 is CASSENVVGSANNEQFF. The CDR3, as DNA: TGTGCCAGCAGTGAGAACGTTGTGGGGTCAGCTAACAATGAGCAGTTCTTC.

This clonotype was detected only a few times. The chain has TRBV9 and TRBJ1-4; D is uncertain. The CDR3 loop spans 13 amino acids. Trimming took off 0 bases at V and 2 bases at J, with 2 bases between the two ends. CDR1 SGDLS and CDR2 YYNGEE come from the germline V gene. CDR3 sequence reads: CASSVGTNEKLFF. The CDR3 DNA sequence: TGTGCCAGCAGCGTAGGGACTAATGAAAAACTGTTTTTT. Drawing the rest from reference TRBV9 and TRBJ1-4, the complete variable domain is DSGVTQTPKHLITATGQRVTLRCSPRSGDLSVYWYQQSLDQGLQFLIQYYNGEERAKGNILERFSAQQFPDLHSELNLSSLELGDSALYFCASSVGTNEKLFFGSGTQLSVL.

This clonotype was detected ten times or more. The CDR3 DNA follows: TGCAGCGTGCTCTTACCGGGACAGGTCTTCTCCTACGAGCAGTACTTC. It encodes CSVLLPGQVFSYEQYF. The V gene is TRBV29-1, the J gene TRBJ2-7; the match to TRBD1 covers 8 bases. The CDR3 is made up of 16 amino acids. Germline V gives CDR1 SQVTM, CDR2 ANQGSEA. With V trimmed by 6 bases and J by 0 bases, 13 bases remained unmatched.

This clonotype was recorded at least ten times. The genes are TRBV2 and TRBJ1-4; 9 bases are a match to TRBD1. The CDR3 totals 14 residues. With 3 bases clipped from V and 7 bases from J, the junction kept 3 bases outside the gene matches. Germline CDR1 reads SNHLY; CDR2 reads FYNNEI. CDR3 in amino acids: CASSDGTGSEKLFF. CDR3 nucleotide sequence: TGTGCCAGCAGTGATGGGACAGGGAGTGAAAAACTGTTTTTT.

The count of this clonotype is one. A much larger clone lies a single base off, so this may be a read error. CDR3 protein: CASSREGVDTQYF. CDR3 DNA sequence: TGTGCCAGCAGCCGAGAAGGGGTGGATACGCAGTATTTT. The chain is built from TRBV14 and TRBJ2-3; tentatively, D is TRBD1 (5 bases). CDR3 length equals 13 residues. V was pared by 4 bases and J by 6 bases, with 11 bases between. Germline CDR1 reads SGHDN; CDR2 reads FVKESK.

This chain connects TRBV20-1 to TRBJ2-5; 8 positions match TRBD2. This CDR3 has 14 amino acids. The V segment lost 5 bases and the J segment 11 bases; nucleotides outside the gene matches: 16. CDR1 is DFQATT, CDR2 SNEGSKA, per germline (reference sequence). The CDR3 sequence: CSARSGGPIDEQYF. Written as DNA, the CDR3 is TGCAGTGCTCGGAGCGGGGGTCCCATCGATGAGCAGTACTTC.